The next 30 T cell receptor beta chains were all read from a single sample in a study of T cells after yellow fever vaccination. One entry per CDR3 protein, called by TCRdb with MiXCR from the 5' RACE reads. Of roughly 400,000 distinct CDR3 sequences in the sample, around 20% were seen once. The sequencing used PBMCs, collected before the yellow fever booster vaccination. The receptors shown here come from a young man who received the YFV17D yellow fever vaccine.

This clonotype has only a few counts. The chain joins TRBV7-2 to TRBJ1-4; D perhaps matches TRBD1 (5 bases). The V gene's germline CDR1 is SGHTA and CDR2 FQGNSA. The length of the CDR3 is 14 residues. V lost 1 base and J lost 4, with 7 bases in between. The CDR3 region has the DNA TGTGCCAGCAGCTTAGACGGGGGTAATGAAAAACTGTTTTTT. Amino acid sequence: CASSLDGGNEKLFF. The whole variable domain, remainder taken from reference TRBV7-2 and TRBJ1-4, is GAGVSQSPSNKVTEKGKDVELRCDPISGHTALYWYRQSLGQGLEFLIYFQGNSAPDKSGLPSDRFSAERTGGSVSTLTIQRTQQEDSAVYLCASSLDGGNEKLFFGSGTQLSVL.

The chain links TRBV5-1 to TRBJ2-5, with 10 bases lining up with TRBD2. The length of the CDR3 is 17 residues. Germline CDR1 and CDR2: SGHRS and YFSETQ. V shed 4 bases, J shed 4 bases, and the junction held 13 bases outside the gene matches. The CDR3 coding sequence is TGCGCCAGCAGCCGCCTGACTAGCGGGCATCTTGGAGAGACCCAGTACTTC. Translating gives CASSRLTSGHLGETQYF.

This clonotype was observed a handful of times. The chain has TRBV10-3 and TRBJ1-6; a weak D match, TRBD1 (5 bases). The germline CDR1 and CDR2 sequences are ENHRY and SYGVKD. Trimming removed 0 bases at V and 9 bases at J, with 9 bases between. This CDR3 is built from 14 residues. The CDR3 bases are TGTGCCATCAGTGAGTCGTCGGGGGGTTCACCCCTCCACTTT. Protein sequence: CAISESSGGSPLHF.

The J gene is TRBJ2-1, the V gene TRBV7-2; possible D gene TRBD2, 5 bases. V dropped 9 bases and J dropped 8 bases, with 11 bases sitting between them. CDR1 and CDR2 (germline): SGHTA, FQGNSA. The CDR3 is made up of 11 amino acids. The DNA for the CDR3 is TGTGCCAGACTAGTGGGTCATGAGCAGTTCTTC. Translation gives CARLVGHEQFF.

This clonotype was found a few times. The J gene is TRBJ2-6, the V gene TRBV12-5; possibly TRBD1 for D (5 bases). The V gene lost 8 bases and the J gene lost 0 bases, with 11 bases spanning the gap. The CDR3 has 15 amino acids. Per germline, CDR1 LGHNT and CDR2 FRNRAP. CDR3: CASSAGRSGANVLTF. CDR3 DNA: TGTGCTAGTTCCGCAGGGCGCTCTGGGGCCAACGTCCTGACTTTC.

In this sample, this clonotype turned up a few times. Here the CDR3 reads CASRFRTGDPGELFF. The CDR3 DNA sequence: TGCGCCAGCAGGTTCCGGACAGGTGATCCCGGGGAGCTGTTTTTT. V and J are TRBV5-1 and TRBJ2-2; 7 bases are a match to TRBD1. This CDR3 contains 15 residues. V shed 5 bases and J 6 bases; nucleotides not matched to a gene: 10. Germline V gives CDR1 SGHRS, CDR2 YFSETQ.

The chain uses TRBV11-1 and TRBJ2-5; no firm D call. The CDR3 has 14 amino acids. Germline CDR1 is SGHAT and CDR2 is FQDESV (reference sequence). V was cut by 0 bases and J by 5 bases, with 10 bases left in between. CDR3 DNA sequence: TGTGCCAGCAGCTTAGCCCTAGGGTACGAGACCCAGTACTTC. Amino acids: CASSLALGYETQYF.

The chain employs TRBV7-8 and TRBJ2-7, with TRBD1 matching 9 bases. The junction had 12 bases not matched to a gene; V was cut back by 3 bases and J by 6 bases. CDR1 is SGHVS and CDR2 is FQNEAQ in the germline V gene. This CDR3 has 16 amino acids. The CDR3 DNA is TGTGCCAGCAGCTTTCTCCCCGGGACAGGGTCCGGCGAGCAGTACTTC. Translating gives CASSFLPGTGSGEQYF. Filled out from reference TRBV7-8 and TRBJ2-7, the complete variable domain reads GAGVSQSPRYKVAKRGQDVALRCDPISGHVSLFWYQQALGQGPEFLTYFQNEAQLDKSGLPSDRFFAERPEGSVSTLKIQRTQQEDSAVYLCASSFLPGTGSGEQYFGPGTRLTVT.

This clonotype has just a few counts. The chain uses TRBV15 and TRBJ2-5; D assignment may be TRBD1 or TRBD2 (5 bases each). Per the germline V gene, CDR1 is LNHNV and CDR2 is YYDKDF (reference sequence). This CDR3 spans 16 amino acids. Trimming took off 1 base at V and 5 bases at J, with 17 bases between the two ends. This CDR3 is CATSRGDGSFSETQYF. CDR3 DNA: TGTGCCACCAGCAGAGGGGACGGTTCATTTTCGGAGACCCAGTACTTC.

This clonotype appeared a few times. The V and J genes are TRBV19 and TRBJ2-7, with a weak D call TRBD1 (6 bases). CDR3 length: 13 amino acids. Per the germline V gene, CDR1 is LNHDA and CDR2 is SQIVND (reference sequence). V gave up 3 bases and J gave up 9 bases, with 15 bases separating them. The CDR3 bases are TGTGCCAGTAGTATGGCGGCAGGGGAGTGGCAGTACGTC. This translates into CASSMAAGEWQYV.

This chain links TRBV7-2 with TRBJ1-1; D possibly corresponds to TRBD1 (6 bases). V lost 1 base and J 8 bases, leaving 8 bases between the germline ends. The CDR3 loop spans 12 amino acids. CDR1 and CDR2 from the germline V gene are SGHTA and FQGNSA. CDR3 sequence reads: CASSLDRVEAFF. In DNA form, the CDR3 reads TGTGCCAGCAGCTTAGACAGGGTGGAAGCTTTCTTT.

This clonotype has at least ten counts. This sequence joins TRBV20-1 and TRBJ2-3; weak D call: TRBD2 (5 bases). This CDR3 comprises 12 residues. Trimming removed 8 bases from V and 0 bases from J, with 9 bases in between. Germline V gene lookup returns CDR1 DFQATT and CDR2 SNEGSKA (reference sequence). As DNA, the CDR3 is TGCAGTTCAGCGGATAGCACAGATACGCAGTATTTT. Its protein product is CSSADSTDTQYF.

There are a few counts of this clonotype. The chain employs TRBV7-2 and TRBJ2-7; the match to TRBD2 covers 8 bases. Germline CDR1 and CDR2: SGHTA and FQGNSA. V was pared by 2 bases and J by 5 bases, with 5 bases of the junction left unmatched. This CDR3 contains 14 residues. The CDR3 here is CASSLFAAGDEQYF. CDR3 nucleotide sequence: TGTGCCAGCAGCTTATTTGCAGCGGGGGACGAGCAGTACTTC. The entire variable domain, with the rest obtained from reference TRBV7-2 and TRBJ2-7, is as follows: GAGVSQSPSNKVTEKGKDVELRCDPISGHTALYWYRQSLGQGLEFLIYFQGNSAPDKSGLPSDRFSAERTGGSVSTLTIQRTQQEDSAVYLCASSLFAAGDEQYFGPGTRLTVT.

This clonotype has at least ten counts. The junction departs from germline at one end; a sequencing error may be responsible. The chain combines TRBV7-7 with TRBJ2-3; 9 bases are shared with TRBD1. From germline, CDR1 is SSHAT and CDR2 FNYEAQ (reference sequence). CDR3 length equals 15 residues. The CDR3 is CASSLQGAPTDTQYF. The CDR3, as DNA: TGTGCTAGCAGCCTACAGGGGGCCCCCACAGATACGCAGTATTTT.

This clonotype was seen more than once but under ten times. V is TRBV20-1 and J is TRBJ1-5, with a possible D match to TRBD1 (5 bases). The CDR3 is made up of 14 amino acids. The germline V gene has CDR1 DFQATT and CDR2 SNEGSKA (reference sequence). V was pared by 5 bases and J by 4 bases, with 15 bases between. The CDR3 reads CSAPTSGTNQPQHF. As DNA, the CDR3 is TGCAGTGCTCCCACCAGCGGGACTAATCAGCCCCAGCATTTT.

This sequence joins TRBV4-3 and TRBJ2-1; D is unresolved. Germline V gene data show CDR1 as LGHNA and CDR2 as YSLEER. This CDR3 contains 17 residues. The V end lost 5 bases, the J end lost 6 bases, and 23 bases lay between the germline ends. The DNA of the CDR3 is TGCGCCAGCAGCTACGACCCCGGGCCTAGTTTGCCCAATGAGCAGTTCTTC. This translates into CASSYDPGPSLPNEQFF.

The V call is TRBV4-1, the J call TRBJ2-7; 10 nucleotides match TRBD1. The germline CDR1 and CDR2 sequences are MGHRA and YSYEKL. With V trimmed by 6 bases and J by 4 bases, 12 bases remained unmatched. The CDR3 is 16 amino acids. The CDR3 sequence: CASRRNPGQGGYEQYF. Here the CDR3 DNA reads TGCGCCAGCAGAAGAAACCCCGGACAGGGGGGGTACGAGCAGTACTTC.

The rearrangement links TRBV4-1 to TRBJ2-7, with 12 positions matching TRBD2. Germline-derived CDR1 and CDR2 are MGHRA and YSYEKL. Germline trimming cut 4 bases from V and 0 bases from J; bases unmatched to any gene: 7. This CDR3 is 17 amino acids long. The CDR3 region is CASSRPTSGGTSYEQYF. The CDR3 nucleotides read TGCGCCAGCAGCCGCCCGACTAGCGGGGGAACCTCCTACGAGCAGTACTTC.

The chain links TRBV4-1 to TRBJ2-3; 7 positions match TRBD2. The germline CDR1 and CDR2 sequences are MGHRA and YSYEKL. CDR3 length: 16 amino acids. Trimming cost V 0 bases and J 1 base; bases outside gene matches: 4. The CDR3 coding sequence is TGCGCCAGCAGCCAAGATCTACGGGAGGGCACAGATACGCAGTATTTT. It translates to CASSQDLREGTDTQYF.

The chain links TRBV6-1 to TRBJ2-7; no clear D. The CDR3 has 13 amino acids. Germline V lookup: CDR1 MNHNS, CDR2 SASEGT. Trimming removed 3 bases from V and 4 bases from J, with 10 bases in between. CDR3 region: CASSEIARYEQYV. The DNA for the CDR3 is TGTGCCAGCAGTGAGATAGCCCGGTACGAGCAGTACGTC.

This clonotype was seen only a few times. The chain uses TRBV18 and TRBJ1-1; possible D gene TRBD1, 5 bases. Germline V gives CDR1 KGHSH, CDR2 LQKENI. The CDR3 has 15 residues. Trimming took off 3 bases at V and 6 bases at J, with 17 bases between the two ends. The CDR3 DNA is TGTGCCAGCTCACCGTTCAGGGACGTAACCGCTGAAGCTTTCTTT. Its translation: CASSPFRDVTAEAFF.

This clonotype was seen a handful of times. The CDR3 DNA follows: TGTGCCACCTCAGGCTCTGGAAACACCATATATTTT. It is translated as CATSGSGNTIYF. The V gene is TRBV5-6, the J gene TRBJ1-3; no clear D gene. This CDR3 is 12 amino acids long. Germline V gene lookup returns CDR1 SGHDT and CDR2 YYEEEE. Trimming shortened V by 9 bases and J by 0 bases, and 7 bases separated the two germline ends.

There are a few counts of this clonotype. A junction boundary mismatches the germline segment, possibly from a read error. V usage is TRBV7-2 and J usage is TRBJ2-7, with D tentatively TRBD2 (5 bases). Per the germline V gene, CDR1 is SGHTA and CDR2 is FQGNSA. This CDR3 contains 14 residues. The CDR3 nucleotides are TGTGCCAGCAGCCTAGCCCACAGCTCCTACGAGCAGTACTTC. This translates into CASSLAHSSYEQYF.

This clonotype was seen only a few times. The chain employs TRBV9 and TRBJ2-5, with 7 bases fitting TRBD2. CDR3 length equals 14 residues. Unmatched junction bases numbered 2, after V lost 0 bases and J lost 3 bases. The V gene's germline CDR1 is SGDLS and CDR2 YYNGEE. CDR3 bases: TGTGCCAGCAGCGTAGGGGGGGGGAAAGAGACCCAGTACTTC. Its translation: CASSVGGGKETQYF. The full variable domain, in which reference TRBV9 and TRBJ2-5 provide the parts outside the CDR3, is DSGVTQTPKHLITATGQRVTLRCSPRSGDLSVYWYQQSLDQGLQFLIQYYNGEERAKGNILERFSAQQFPDLHSELNLSSLELGDSALYFCASSVGGGKETQYFGPGTRLLVL.

This clonotype was counted ten times or more. The V gene is TRBV5-1, the J gene TRBJ2-6, with unresolved D. The germline V gene encodes CDR1 SGHRS and CDR2 YFSETQ. CDR3 size: 17 residues. V lost 2 bases, J lost 0 bases, and 12 bases lay in between. In DNA form, the CDR3 reads TGCGCCAGCAGCTTCACACTGACTCCCTCTGGGGCCAACGTCCTGACTTTC. Protein product: CASSFTLTPSGANVLTF.

CDR3 DNA: TGTGCCAGCAGCCGCGATACAAGGGACTATGGCTACACCTTC. It translates to CASSRDTRDYGYTF. The chain is built from TRBV11-2 and TRBJ1-2, with D uncertain. Germline V gene sequence: CDR1 SGHAT, CDR2 FQNNGV. The CDR3 totals 14 residues. The germline V and J ends were trimmed by 5 bases and 3 bases, with 13 bases remaining between them.

The chain is built from TRBV20-1 and TRBJ2-1; D could derive from TRBD1 or TRBD2 (5 bases each). Trimming took 5 bases from V and 11 from J, leaving 19 bases between them. Looked up from germline, CDR1 is DFQATT and CDR2 is SNEGSKA (reference sequence). The CDR3 length is 13 residues. CDR3 coding DNA: TGCAGTGCTCCCAATGGGGGTCTGCCTAAGCAGTTCTTC. It yields the protein CSAPNGGLPKQFF.

This clonotype has a count of ten or more. The V gene is TRBV29-1, the J gene TRBJ2-5, with D unclear. Germline values: CDR1 SQVTM, CDR2 ANQGSEA. The V end lost 7 bases, the J end lost 5 bases, and 20 bases lay between the germline ends. This CDR3 spans 14 amino acids. CDR3 nucleotides: TGCAGCGCTTCCCGGGTCTCTGCGTTGGAGACCCAGTACTTC. This translates into CSASRVSALETQYF.

This clonotype has just a few counts. V and J are TRBV3-1 and TRBJ1-1, with D perhaps TRBD1 (5 bases). The germline CDR1 and CDR2 sequences are LGHDT and YNNKEL (reference sequence). CDR3 length equals 18 residues. Deletions cut 6 bases from V and 6 bases from J, with 29 bases between. Here the CDR3 DNA reads TGTGCCAGCAGACCAACCCAGGGATCCTGGGATCTAATACCTGAAGCTTTCTTT. Translated: CASRPTQGSWDLIPEAFF. The full variable domain, rest sourced from reference TRBV3-1 and TRBJ1-1, is DTAVSQTPKYLVTQMGNDKSIKCEQNLGHDTMYWYKQDSKKFLKIMFSYNNKELIINETVPNRFSPKSPDKAHLNLHINSLELGDSAVYFCASRPTQGSWDLIPEAFFGQGTRLTVV.

The chain links TRBV29-1 to TRBJ1-4, with 9 nucleotides matching TRBD1. The germline gives CDR1 SQVTM, CDR2 ANQGSEA. This CDR3 has 17 amino acids. Trimming cost V 0 bases and J 5 bases; bases outside gene matches: 10. The CDR3 here is CSVEDLLGQGGNEKLFF. CDR3 nucleotides: TGCAGCGTTGAAGATCTTTTGGGACAGGGAGGCAATGAAAAACTGTTTTTT.